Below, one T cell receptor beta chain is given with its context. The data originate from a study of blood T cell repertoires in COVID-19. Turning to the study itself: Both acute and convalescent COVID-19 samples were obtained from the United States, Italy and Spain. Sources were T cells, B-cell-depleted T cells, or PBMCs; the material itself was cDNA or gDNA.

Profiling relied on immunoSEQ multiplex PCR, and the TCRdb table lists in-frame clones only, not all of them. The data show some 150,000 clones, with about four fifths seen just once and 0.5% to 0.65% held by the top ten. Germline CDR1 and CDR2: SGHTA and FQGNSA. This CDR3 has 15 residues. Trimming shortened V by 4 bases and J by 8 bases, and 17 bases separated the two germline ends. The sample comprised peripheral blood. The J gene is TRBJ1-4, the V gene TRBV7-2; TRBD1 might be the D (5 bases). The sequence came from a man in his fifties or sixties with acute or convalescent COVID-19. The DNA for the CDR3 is TGTGCCAGCAGCTCCCATGGACAAGCAAGCGAAAAACTGTTTTTT. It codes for CASSSHGQASEKLFF.